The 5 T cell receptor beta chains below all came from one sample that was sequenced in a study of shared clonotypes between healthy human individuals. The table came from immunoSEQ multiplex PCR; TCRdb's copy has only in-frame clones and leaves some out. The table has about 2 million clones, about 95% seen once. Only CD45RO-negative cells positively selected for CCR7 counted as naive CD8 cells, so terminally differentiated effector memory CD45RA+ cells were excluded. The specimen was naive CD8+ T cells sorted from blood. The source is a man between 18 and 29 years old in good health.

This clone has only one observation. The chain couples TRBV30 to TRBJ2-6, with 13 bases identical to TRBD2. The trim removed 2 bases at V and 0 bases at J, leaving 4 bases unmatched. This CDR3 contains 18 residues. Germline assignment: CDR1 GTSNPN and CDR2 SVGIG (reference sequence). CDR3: CAWSSGLAGISGANVLTF. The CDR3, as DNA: TGTGCCTGGAGTTCGGGACTAGCGGGGATCTCTGGGGCCAACGTCCTGACTTTC.

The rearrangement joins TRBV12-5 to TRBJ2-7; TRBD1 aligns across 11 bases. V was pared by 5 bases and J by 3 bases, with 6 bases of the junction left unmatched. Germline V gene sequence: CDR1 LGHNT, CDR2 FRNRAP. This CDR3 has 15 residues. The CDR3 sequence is CASGPWTGGIYEQYF. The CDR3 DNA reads TGTGCTAGTGGTCCCTGGACAGGGGGCATCTACGAGCAGTACTTC.

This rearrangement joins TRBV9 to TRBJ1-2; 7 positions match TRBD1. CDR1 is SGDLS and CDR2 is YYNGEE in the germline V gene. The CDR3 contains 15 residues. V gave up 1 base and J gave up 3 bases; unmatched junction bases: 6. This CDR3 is CASSVRDSPDYGYTF. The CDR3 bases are TGTGCCAGCAGCGTACGGGACAGCCCCGACTATGGCTACACCTTC.

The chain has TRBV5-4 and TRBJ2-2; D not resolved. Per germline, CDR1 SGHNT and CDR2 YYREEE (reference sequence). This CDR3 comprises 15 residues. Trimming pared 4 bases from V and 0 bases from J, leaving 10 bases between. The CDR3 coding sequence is TGTGCCAGCAGCACCCGGACCGCGAACACCGGGGAGCTGTTTTTT. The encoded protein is CASSTRTANTGELFF. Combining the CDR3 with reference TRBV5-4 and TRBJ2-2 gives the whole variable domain ETGVTQSPTHLIKTRGQQVTLRCSSQSGHNTVSWYQQALGQGPQFIFQYYREEENGRGNFPPRFSGLQFPNYSSELNVNALELDDSALYLCASSTRTANTGELFFGEGSRLTVL.

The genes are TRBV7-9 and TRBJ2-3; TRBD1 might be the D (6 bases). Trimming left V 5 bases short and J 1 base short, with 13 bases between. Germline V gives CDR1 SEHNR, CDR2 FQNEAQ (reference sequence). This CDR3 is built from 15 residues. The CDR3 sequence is CASSLVGQGTDTQYF. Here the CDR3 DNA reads TGTGCCAGCAGCCTCGTGGGACAAGGCACAGATACGCAGTATTTT.